This T cell receptor beta chain was obtained from a study of T cells in Graves' hyperthyroidism and ophthalmopathy. Researchers took RNA transcripts and amplified the TCR beta CDR3 regions from them. First-round RT-PCR with HTBI primers amplified the TCR CDR3 region. TCRdb processed the multiplex PCR reads anew with MiXCR; each CDR3 protein has one entry. The profile shows roughly 30,000 distinct CDR3 sequences, around 40% of them singletons. These patients, aged 18 to 65, had recently diagnosed hyperthyroidism lasting under 2 months. V lost 1 base, J lost 7 bases, and 5 bases stayed unmatched. Looked up from germline, CDR1 is SGHRS and CDR2 is YFSETQ. CDR3 length: 13 amino acids.

This chain uses TRBV5-1 with TRBJ2-7; 7 nucleotides line up with TRBD1. The clonotype originates from a woman in her twenties or thirties with Graves' hyperthyroidism. The sequenced sample was blood. CDR3 coding DNA: TGCGCCAGCAGCTTGCATGGGGGACAGGAGCAGTACTTC. It yields the protein CASSLHGGQEQYF.